What follows are 29 T cell receptor beta chains derived from one specimen sequenced in a study of T cells in localized non-small cell lung cancer. Here immunoSEQ multiplex PCR was the method, and the copy in TCRdb shows in-frame clones only, minus some. The data contain roughly 24,000 clones, less than 95% of them singletons. The sample consisted of peripheral blood, taken before any cancer treatment. These receptors all stem from a female donor older than 55 with stage II squamous cell lung carcinoma.

This clone ranks as medium-sized. CDR3 loop: CASSPISTDTQYF. The CDR3 DNA reads as TGTGCCAGCAGTCCCATTAGCACAGATACGCAGTATTTT. The chain links TRBV27 to TRBJ2-3; D is undetermined. The CDR3 totals 13 residues. V lost 5 bases, J lost 0 bases, and 6 bases lay in between. Germline CDR1 reads MNHEY; CDR2 reads SMNVEV (reference sequence).

The chain employs TRBV5-1 and TRBJ2-1; 9 bases match TRBD2. Germline assignment: CDR1 SGHRS and CDR2 YFSETQ. J lost 3 bases, V lost 4 bases, and 5 bases had no gene match. The CDR3 is 15 amino acids. In nucleotides, the CDR3 is TGCGCCAGCAGCAAAAGCGGGGGGTACTACAATGAGCAGTTCTTC. It codes for CASSKSGGYYNEQFF.

The gene calls are TRBV4-1 and TRBJ1-6; tentatively, D is TRBD1 (6 bases). V lost 7 bases, J lost 2 bases, and 24 bases lay in between. The CDR3 totals 19 residues. The germline gives CDR1 MGHRA, CDR2 YSYEKL. The CDR3 sequence is CASKLAPWTEGTYNSPLHF. The CDR3 DNA sequence: TGCGCCAGCAAACTCGCACCCTGGACAGAGGGAACCTATAATTCACCCCTCCACTTT.

The table lists this clone with a few counts. V usage is TRBV9 and J usage is TRBJ2-5, with D tentatively TRBD2 (6 bases). Trimming took off 2 bases at V and 3 bases at J, with 14 bases between the two ends. This CDR3 is built from 15 residues. Germline CDR1 reads SGDLS; CDR2 reads YYNGEE. CDR3 sequence: CASSVSGSSEETQYF. CDR3 DNA: TGTGCCAGCAGCGTTAGCGGATCATCCGAAGAGACCCAGTACTTC.

The CDR3 nucleotides read TGCGCCAGCAGCTACACACAGGGAGGTGGAAACACCATATATTTT. It is translated as CASSYTQGGGNTIYF. The V gene is TRBV5-1, the J gene TRBJ1-3; TRBD1 is a possible D gene (6 bases). The CDR3 contains 15 residues. Germline V gene data show CDR1 as SGHRS and CDR2 as YFSETQ. Trimming cost V 3 bases and J 3 bases, with 13 bases left between them.

The J gene is TRBJ2-7, the V gene TRBV5-8, with 11 bases identical to TRBD1. There are 15 residues in the CDR3. From germline, CDR1 is SGHTS and CDR2 YDEGEE. V shed 4 bases and J 5 bases; nucleotides not matched to a gene: 8. In DNA form, the CDR3 reads TGTGCCAGCAGCAAAGGGACAGGGGGTTTTCACGAGCAGTACTTC. Translation: CASSKGTGGFHEQYF.

The chain joins TRBV7-9 to TRBJ2-7, with D perhaps TRBD2 (5 bases). Germline-derived CDR1 and CDR2 are SEHNR and FQNEAQ (reference sequence). V gave up 4 bases and J gave up 5 bases, with 15 bases separating them. CDR3 length: 14 amino acids. CDR3 DNA: TGTGCCAGCAGCTCCCGTTGGGAGAGCCACGAGCAGTACTTC. It encodes CASSSRWESHEQYF.

The rearrangement joins TRBV5-5 to TRBJ1-3, with D possibly TRBD1 on 5 matching bases. This CDR3 contains 15 residues. Trimming took 7 bases from V and 1 from J, leaving 15 bases between them. Germline assignment: CDR1 SGHKS and CDR2 YYEKEE (reference sequence). CDR3 protein: CASSGTELSGNTIYF. CDR3 nucleotide sequence: TGTGCCAGCTCCGGGACGGAACTATCTGGAAACACCATATATTTT.

The gene calls are TRBV29-1 and TRBJ2-6; D remains ambiguous. V lost 5 bases, J lost 2 bases, and 7 bases lay in between. CDR3 length: 13 amino acids. In germline, CDR1 is SQVTM, CDR2 ANQGSEA. The chain's CDR3 is CSVTSPGANVLTF. The CDR3 nucleotides are TGCAGCGTTACGTCCCCTGGGGCCAACGTCCTGACTTTC.

This clone was counted once. The genes are TRBV6-5 and TRBJ2-3; 11 positions agree with TRBD2. The CDR3 has 16 amino acids. Trimming at V came to 4 bases and at J to 4 bases, leaving 7 bases not matched to a gene. CDR1 MNHEY and CDR2 SVGAGI come from the germline V gene. The DNA of the CDR3 is TGTGCCAGCAGTTCGGGACTAGCGGCTAGCGCAGATACGCAGTATTTT. Translating gives CASSSGLAASADTQYF.

The chain joins TRBV18 to TRBJ2-1; a weak D match, TRBD1 (5 bases). V dropped 5 bases and J dropped 0 bases, with 11 bases sitting between them. The germline CDR1 and CDR2 sequences are KGHSH and LQKENI. This CDR3 has 15 amino acids. The CDR3 coding sequence is TGTGCCAGCTCAGGGGCCCTGAGCTCCTACAATGAGCAGTTCTTC. Translation: CASSGALSSYNEQFF.

The gene calls are TRBV5-1 and TRBJ1-3; no clear D. Per germline, CDR1 SGHRS and CDR2 YFSETQ. V gave up 3 bases and J gave up 2 bases, with 12 bases separating them. The CDR3 runs to 15 residues. CDR3 nucleotides: TGCGCCAGCAGCTCCCGTGGGCAGACTGGAAACACCATATATTTT. It specifies CASSSRGQTGNTIYF.

The rearrangement joins TRBV5-6 to TRBJ1-5; a possible D gene is TRBD1 (6 bases). In germline, CDR1 is SGHDT, CDR2 YYEEEE. This CDR3 comprises 15 residues. V shed 1 base and J shed 5 bases, with 13 bases lying between them. The CDR3 region is CASSLKLGQYQPQHF. The CDR3, as DNA: TGTGCCAGCAGCTTGAAGTTGGGACAATATCAGCCCCAGCATTTT.

In this sample, this clone turned up once. This rearrangement joins TRBV5-8 to TRBJ1-1, with D hard to call. V lost 4 bases, J lost 0 bases, and 16 bases lay in between. CDR1 and CDR2 (germline): SGHTS, YDEGEE. CDR3 size: 16 residues. CDR3 bases: TGTGCCAGCAGCGCGGGCCACTTTCTAATGAACACTGAAGCTTTCTTT. Translation gives CASSAGHFLMNTEAFF.

V and J are TRBV11-2 and TRBJ1-2; 9 bases agree with TRBD1. The CDR3 spans 14 residues. Germline CDR1 is SGHAT and CDR2 is FQNNGV. The junction had 5 bases not matched to a gene; V was cut back by 1 base and J by 8 bases. The CDR3: CASSLGTGVRGYTF. CDR3 DNA sequence: TGTGCCAGCAGCTTAGGGACAGGGGTTCGAGGCTACACCTTC.

The rearrangement uses TRBV19 and TRBJ1-2; tentatively, D is TRBD1 (6 bases). The V end was cut by 4 bases, the J end by 8 bases, with 14 bases between. The CDR3 is 13 amino acids. The germline V gene encodes CDR1 LNHDA and CDR2 SQIVND (reference sequence). The CDR3 nucleotides are TGTGCCAGTAGTACTCAGGGGTCACGGGGCTACACCTTC. It codes for CASSTQGSRGYTF.

The chain is built from TRBV10-3 and TRBJ2-2; D is possibly TRBD2 (6 bases). The CDR3 spans 21 residues. Per germline, CDR1 ENHRY and CDR2 SYGVKD. Trimming took off 2 bases at V and 1 base at J, with 26 bases between the two ends. The chain's CDR3 is CAISEARLPKIGGENTGELFF. As DNA, the CDR3 is TGTGCCATCAGTGAGGCCAGGCTCCCTAAAATTGGCGGGGAGAACACCGGGGAGCTGTTTTTT.

The chain combines TRBV9 with TRBJ1-3, with no clear D. Germline-derived CDR1 and CDR2 are SGDLS and YYNGEE. V lost 0 bases and J 1 base, leaving 14 bases between the germline ends. The CDR3 contains 17 residues. The CDR3 DNA is TGTGCCAGCAGCGTAGAAGTGGGGATAAGGTCTGGAAACACCATATATTTT. This codes for CASSVEVGIRSGNTIYF.

The chain uses TRBV14 and TRBJ2-1; 9 bases are a match to TRBD1. Germline loops: CDR1 SGHDN, CDR2 FVKESK. The CDR3 is 15 amino acids. The V and J ends lost 6 bases and 9 bases, in that order; junction bases with no gene match: 12. The CDR3, as DNA: TGTGCCAGCAGGCCATCCCGGGACAGGGCTACTGAGCAGTTCTTC. Translated, it gives CASRPSRDRATEQFF.

This clone was counted a few times. The chain employs TRBV4-2 and TRBJ2-1, with TRBD1 matching 11 bases. Germline V lookup: CDR1 LGHNA, CDR2 YNFKEQ. The CDR3 runs to 16 residues. The trim removed 3 bases at V and 6 bases at J, leaving 7 bases unmatched. The CDR3 spells CASSHTPGQGGNEQFF. The CDR3 bases are TGTGCCAGCAGCCATACGCCGGGACAGGGGGGCAATGAGCAGTTCTTC.

The count of this clone is one. V and J are TRBV11-3 and TRBJ2-1, with TRBD2 matching over 9 bases. Trimming took 1 base from V and 7 from J; bases not matched to a gene: 8. The CDR3 loop spans 16 amino acids. CDR1 is SGHNT, CDR2 YENEEA, per germline. The CDR3 coding sequence is TGTGCCAGCAGCTTAGTAGGTAGCGGGGGAAGGAATGAGCAGTTCTTC. Its translation: CASSLVGSGGRNEQFF.

The chain combines TRBV29-1 with TRBJ1-4, with D maybe TRBD1 (5 bases). The V and J ends lost 2 bases and 8 bases respectively, with 9 bases between them. The CDR3 is 12 residues long. Germline-derived CDR1 and CDR2 are SQVTM and ANQGSEA. The CDR3: CSVETQGEKLFF. CDR3 coding DNA: TGCAGCGTTGAAACCCAGGGCGAAAAACTGTTTTTT. Complete variable domain (other parts from reference TRBV29-1 and TRBJ1-4): SAVISQKPSRDICQRGTSLTIQCQVDSQVTMMFWYRQQPGQSLTLIATANQGSEATYESGFVIDKFPISRPNLTFSTLTVSNMSPEDSSIYLCSVETQGEKLFFGSGTQLSVL.

The chain couples TRBV18 to TRBJ2-1; no clear D gene. V dropped 3 bases and J dropped 7 bases, with 7 bases sitting between them. Germline CDR1 is KGHSH and CDR2 is LQKENI. This CDR3 contains 12 residues. The CDR3 nucleotides read TGTGCCAGCTCACCTAAAGGGAATGAGCAGTTCTTC. Protein product: CASSPKGNEQFF.

This chain connects TRBV5-6 to TRBJ1-1; possibly TRBD1 for D (6 bases). Trimming shortened V by 4 bases and J by 5 bases, and 18 bases separated the two germline ends. From germline, CDR1 is SGHDT and CDR2 YYEEEE. The CDR3 loop spans 15 amino acids. The CDR3 region is CASSRWTARGTEAFF. In nucleotides, the CDR3 is TGTGCCAGCAGCCGGTGGACAGCCAGAGGGACTGAAGCTTTCTTT. The variable domain in full, completed from reference TRBV5-6 and TRBJ1-1, reads DAGVTQSPTHLIKTRGQQVTLRCSPKSGHDTVSWYQQALGQGPQFIFQYYEEEERQRGNFPDRFSGHQFPNYSSELNVNALLLGDSALYLCASSRWTARGTEAFFGQGTRLTVV.

The chain joins TRBV5-4 to TRBJ2-7; 9 positions match TRBD1. CDR1 is SGHNT and CDR2 is YYREEE in the germline V gene (reference sequence). There are 17 residues in the CDR3. The ends lost 2 bases at V and 2 bases at J; junction bases unmatched: 11. CDR3 in DNA: TGTGCCAGCAGCTTTTATGGTGGGACAGGGCCAACCTACGAGCAGTACTTC. Translation: CASSFYGGTGPTYEQYF.

The chain uses TRBV21-1 and TRBJ2-3; the D call TRBD2 from the table was never checked on the DNA. TRBV21-1 has pseudogene status. The CDR3 is 16 residues long. This CDR3 reads CATSSPPGLLTDTQYF. CDR3 nucleotides: TGTGCCACCTCCTCTCCTCCGGGACTATTGACAGATACGCAGTATTTT.

The rearrangement links TRBV7-2 to TRBJ1-4; TRBD1 matches at 12 bases. Germline values: CDR1 SGHTA, CDR2 FQGNSA. Unmatched junction bases numbered 12, after V lost 5 bases and J lost 8 bases. The CDR3 spans 17 residues. CDR3 coding DNA: TGTGCCAGCAGCGGTCCCGGGACAGGGGGCCGAAGGGAAAAACTGTTTTTT. This gives the protein CASSGPGTGGRREKLFF.

The chain recombines TRBV9 with TRBJ2-7; D unresolved. Trimming stripped 0 bases from V and 7 bases from J, with 11 bases between. Germline V gene sequence: CDR1 SGDLS, CDR2 YYNGEE. The CDR3 has 13 amino acids. The CDR3 sequence: CASSVVSSAEQYF. Here the CDR3 DNA reads TGTGCCAGCAGCGTAGTCAGTTCTGCGGAGCAGTACTTC.

The gene calls are TRBV5-6 and TRBJ2-3; TRBD2 aligns across 10 bases. Per the germline V gene, CDR1 is SGHDT and CDR2 is YYEEEE. There are 17 residues in the CDR3. Trimming took 0 bases from V and 5 from J; bases not matched to a gene: 9. CDR3 sequence: CASSLGGTSANLDTQYF. The CDR3 DNA reads as TGTGCCAGCAGCTTGGGAGGGACTAGCGCTAACTTAGATACGCAGTATTTT.